Here is one TCR beta chain with its context. Its specificity is not known. The data stem from a study of T cells in Graves' hyperthyroidism and ophthalmopathy. Study results and limitations: Within blood appeared most thyroid clonotypes that had expanded above 0.001.

Amplification of TCR beta CDR3 regions used RNA as the template. The HTBI primer set was used in a first-round RT-PCR of the TCR CDR3. TCRdb independently ran MiXCR on the multiplex PCR reads; one entry per CDR3 protein. This table has more than 300,000 distinct CDR3 sequences, about a sixth appearing once. The sample consisted of blood. The sequence derives from a woman aged 25 to 39 with Graves' hyperthyroidism that later progressed to Graves' ophthalmopathy.

The CDR3 region has the DNA TGTGCCAGCACTTACGGCCTCCGACCCTATGGCTACACCTTC. Translated: CASTYGLRPYGYTF. The chain joins TRBV12-3 or TRBV12-4 to TRBJ1-2; no definite D call. This CDR3 contains 14 residues. V was shortened by 7 bases and J by 4 bases, with 16 bases between the two germline ends.